This T cell receptor beta chain was recovered during a study of T cell responses to AZD1222 COVID-19 vaccine. The wider study: Analyses pooled second doses at about 4 or about 12 weeks.

Germline V CDR1 and CDR2: SGHRS, YFSETQ. CDR3 length: 16 amino acids. V lost 0 bases to trimming and J lost 0 bases, with 10 bases between them. Clones were sequenced by immunoSEQ multiplex PCR, and TCRdb holds only the in-frame ones, with some missing. The sample contains around 100,000 clones, about 93% of which appear only once. The source material was peripheral blood, sampled on day 0 of AZD1222 vaccination. This TCR derives from an adult in good health. The chain carries TRBV5-1 and TRBJ2-1; D is ambiguous. The CDR3: CASSLDGGPSYNEQFF. The CDR3 nucleotides read TGCGCCAGCAGCTTGGATGGTGGGCCCTCCTACAATGAGCAGTTCTTC.